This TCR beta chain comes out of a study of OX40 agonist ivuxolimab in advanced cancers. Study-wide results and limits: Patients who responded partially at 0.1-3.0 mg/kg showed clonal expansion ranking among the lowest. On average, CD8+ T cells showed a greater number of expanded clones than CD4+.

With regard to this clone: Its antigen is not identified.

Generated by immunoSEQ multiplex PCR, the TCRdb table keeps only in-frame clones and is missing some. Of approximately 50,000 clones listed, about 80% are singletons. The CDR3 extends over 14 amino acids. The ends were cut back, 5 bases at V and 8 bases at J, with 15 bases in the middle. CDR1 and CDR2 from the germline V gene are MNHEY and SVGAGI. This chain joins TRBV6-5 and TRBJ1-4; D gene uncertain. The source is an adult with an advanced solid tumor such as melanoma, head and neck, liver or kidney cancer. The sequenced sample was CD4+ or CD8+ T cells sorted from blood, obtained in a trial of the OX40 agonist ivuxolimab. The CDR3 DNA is TGTGCCAGCAGTCTGACCCCGGGCCGGGAAAAACTGTTTTTT. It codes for CASSLTPGREKLFF.